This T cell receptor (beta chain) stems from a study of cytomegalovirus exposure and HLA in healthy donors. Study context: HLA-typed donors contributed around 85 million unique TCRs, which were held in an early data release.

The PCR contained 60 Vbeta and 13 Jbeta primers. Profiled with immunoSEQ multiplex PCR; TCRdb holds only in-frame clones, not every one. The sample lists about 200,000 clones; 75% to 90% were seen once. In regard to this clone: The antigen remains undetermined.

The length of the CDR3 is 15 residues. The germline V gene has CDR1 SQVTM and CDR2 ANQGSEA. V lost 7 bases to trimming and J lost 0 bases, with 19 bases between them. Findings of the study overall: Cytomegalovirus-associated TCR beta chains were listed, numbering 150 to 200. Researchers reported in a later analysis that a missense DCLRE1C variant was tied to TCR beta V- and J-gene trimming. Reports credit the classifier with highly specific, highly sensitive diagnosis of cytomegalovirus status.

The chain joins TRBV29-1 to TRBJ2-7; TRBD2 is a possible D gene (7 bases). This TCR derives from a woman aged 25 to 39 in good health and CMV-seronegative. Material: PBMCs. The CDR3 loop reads CSAAVGGGVSYEQYF. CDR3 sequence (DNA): TGCAGCGCCGCCGTCGGCGGGGGCGTCTCCTACGAGCAGTACTTC.